This TCR beta chain was sequenced during a study of T cell responses to AZD1222 COVID-19 vaccine (dated by TCRdb to the early 2020s). Concerning the study at large: Because spike-specific TCR depth and breadth did not differ between the two schedules, AZD1222 recipients who got a second dose at roughly 4 weeks were pooled with those who got a second dose at roughly 12 weeks. A total of just over 230 trial participants underwent TCR sequencing, of whom roughly 210 had received two doses of AZD1222 and 26 had received two doses of the MenACWY control vaccine. Trial participants were enrolled into age subgroups of 18-55, 56-69 and 70-plus years, which contained 148, 28 and 57 TCR-sequenced participants, respectively.

The research as a whole found: Participants were mostly white British, with more females than males. The authors suggested clonal diversity may have been underestimated. Because no samples from the day 14 peak response were available, repertoires could be characterized only after the peak T cell response. A significant rise in spike-specific TCR breadth and depth was observed after two AZD1222 doses relative to day 0 and relative to MenACWY recipients. Vaccine-associated CD4 TCRs spanned the whole spike protein, with dominant responses in regions 160-218 and 743-854. In the small 56-69-year group, the increase in depth fell short of significance, most likely because of low power. Conclusions about previously exposed vaccinees are limited because only five to seven AZD1222 recipients were SARS-CoV-2 seropositive at baseline. Nearly half of unique spike-specific TCRs reportedly recognized epitopes outside regions mutated in the B.1.351 and B.1.1.7 variants.

The CDR3 regions of human TCRbeta chains were analyzed by immunosequencing. The study's processing was this. Repertoire TCRs were matched against a reference library of SARS-CoV-2-specific TCRs generated with the MIRA antigen-specificity platform. Breadth was defined as the fraction of unique TCRs that were SARS-CoV-2-associated, and depth was defined as the fraction of total T cells that were SARS-CoV-2-associated. Using the MIRA data, every spike-specific TCR was mapped to the spike region that the TCR reacted to and assigned to either a CD4 or a CD8 class. Log10-transformed breadth and depth values were compared by one-way ANOVA with Sidak's multiple comparisons tests. TCRdb obtained this table from immuneACCESS and retained in-frame rearrangements with V and J assigned. These tables miss some clones; where compared with another copy, unresolved V genes account for less than half of the shortfall, and the remainder is unexplained. The V and J calls and the clone size are those of that table, but D and trimming were determined from the DNA. The sample profile shows about 130,000 clones; about nine tenths of them were found once. Around 5.9% of the sample is taken by the ten largest.

Sequences LGHDT (CDR1) and YNNKEL (CDR2) are obtained from the germline V gene (reference sequence). V is pruned by 1 base and J by 5 bases, leaving 13 bases of the junction without a gene match. Inclusive of the bounding cysteine and phenylalanine, the CDR3 is 17 residues long. The sequence is cut down to CDR3 DNA, 51 bases in frame from base 1. The table lists this clone with a few counts. The target of this receptor is not known. No base-level quality is on record; no much larger clone is a single base apart. What this sample's time point label stands for: baseline before first vaccination. Vaccinee samples came from UK trials COV001 and COV002, including a single-blind randomized controlled phase 2/3 trial of AZD1222 (ChAdOx1 nCoV-19) in healthy adults. For TCRbeta chain sequencing, PBMC samples from trial participants were taken at day 0 and at day 28 after the second dose.

The source material was peripheral blood, sampled on day 0 of AZD1222 vaccination. The source of this sequence is an adult in good health. The chain was built from TRBV3-1 (or the pseudogene TRBV3-2) and TRBJ1-1; TRBD1 lines up with 7 middle nucleotides. The CDR3 protein is CASSQVLGLTGATEAFF. At the DNA level, the sequence is TGTGCCAGCAGCCAAGTTCTGGGGTTAACAGGGGCAACTGAAGCTTTCTTT.